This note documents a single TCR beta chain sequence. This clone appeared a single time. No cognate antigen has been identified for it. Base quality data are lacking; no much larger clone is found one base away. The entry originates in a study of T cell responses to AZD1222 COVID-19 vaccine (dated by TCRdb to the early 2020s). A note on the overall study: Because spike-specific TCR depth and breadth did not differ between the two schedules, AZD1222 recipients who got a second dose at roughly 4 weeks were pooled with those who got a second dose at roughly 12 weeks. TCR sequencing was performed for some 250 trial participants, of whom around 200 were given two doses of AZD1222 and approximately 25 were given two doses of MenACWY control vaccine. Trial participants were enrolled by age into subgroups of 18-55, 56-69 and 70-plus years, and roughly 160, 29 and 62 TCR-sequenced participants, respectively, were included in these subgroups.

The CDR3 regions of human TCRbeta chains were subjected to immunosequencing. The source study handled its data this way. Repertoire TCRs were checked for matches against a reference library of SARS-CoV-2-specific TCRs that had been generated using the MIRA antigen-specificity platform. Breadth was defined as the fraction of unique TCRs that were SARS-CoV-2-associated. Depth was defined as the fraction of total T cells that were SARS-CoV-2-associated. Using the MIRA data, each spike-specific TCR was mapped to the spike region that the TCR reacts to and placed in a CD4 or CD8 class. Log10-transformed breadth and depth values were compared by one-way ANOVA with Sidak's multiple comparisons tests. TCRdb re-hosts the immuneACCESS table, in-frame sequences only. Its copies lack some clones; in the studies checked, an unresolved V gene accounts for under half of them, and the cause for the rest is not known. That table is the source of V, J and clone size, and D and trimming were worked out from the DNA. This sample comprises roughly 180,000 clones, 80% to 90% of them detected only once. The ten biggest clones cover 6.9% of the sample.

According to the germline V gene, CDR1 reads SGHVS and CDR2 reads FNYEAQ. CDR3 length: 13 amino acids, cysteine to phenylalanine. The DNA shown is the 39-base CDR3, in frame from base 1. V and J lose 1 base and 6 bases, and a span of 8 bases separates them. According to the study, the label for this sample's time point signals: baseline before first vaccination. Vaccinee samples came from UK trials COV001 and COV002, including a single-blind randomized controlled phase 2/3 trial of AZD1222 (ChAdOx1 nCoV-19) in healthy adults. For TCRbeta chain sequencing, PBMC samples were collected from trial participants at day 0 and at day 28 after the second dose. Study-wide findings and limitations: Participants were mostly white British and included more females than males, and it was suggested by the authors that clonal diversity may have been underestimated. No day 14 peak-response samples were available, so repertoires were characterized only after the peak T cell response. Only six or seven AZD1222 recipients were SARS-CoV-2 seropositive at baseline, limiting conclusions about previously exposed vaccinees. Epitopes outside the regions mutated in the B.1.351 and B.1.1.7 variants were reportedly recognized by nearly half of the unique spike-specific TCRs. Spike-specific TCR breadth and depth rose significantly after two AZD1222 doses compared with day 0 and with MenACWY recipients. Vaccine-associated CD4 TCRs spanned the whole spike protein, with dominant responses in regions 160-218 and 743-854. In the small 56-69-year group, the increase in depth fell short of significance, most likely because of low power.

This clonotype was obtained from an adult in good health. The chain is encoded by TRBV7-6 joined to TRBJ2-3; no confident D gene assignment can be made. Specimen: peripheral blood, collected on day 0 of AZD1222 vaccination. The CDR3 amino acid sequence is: CASSLGVGDTQYF. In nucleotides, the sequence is TGTGCCAGCAGCTTAGGCGTGGGGGATACGCAGTATTTT. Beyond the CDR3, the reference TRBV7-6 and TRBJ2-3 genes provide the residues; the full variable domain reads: GAGVSQSPRYKVTKRGQDVALRCDPISGHVSLYWYRQALGQGPEFLTYFNYEAQQDKSGLPNDRFSAERPEGSISTLTIQRTEQRDSAMYRCASSLGVGDTQYFGPGTRLTVL.